A selection of T cell receptor beta chains follows, all from one sample in a study of blood T cell repertoires in COVID-19. Sequencing used immunoSEQ multiplex PCR; TCRdb keeps in-frame clones, though not all of them. The sample has fewer than 500,000 clones, just over 85% seen once. The sample was peripheral blood. The source is a woman in her thirties with active or convalescent COVID-19. The CDR3 runs from the conserved cysteine through the conserved F or W. The D gene is left open where the match is weak. The size of a clone is reported for some rows only, either as once, few or many, or as a class for expanded clones.

D: -; V: TRBV4-1; J: TRBJ1-5; size: -; DNA: TGCGCCAGCAGCCCTCGGGTGAGCAATCAGCCCCAGCATTTT; CDR3: CASSPRVSNQPQHF
D: TRBD2; V: TRBV7-8; J: TRBJ2-5; size: -; DNA: TGTGCCAGCAGCACCGAACTAGCGGGAGGGCAAGAGACCCAGTACTTC; CDR3: CASSTELAGGQETQYF
D: TRBD2; V: TRBV7-9; J: TRBJ2-1; size: -; DNA: TGTGCCAGCAGTACGGGACTAGCTTCCTACAATGAGCAGTTCTTC; CDR3: CASSTGLASYNEQFF
D: -; V: TRBV19; J: TRBJ1-5; size: -; DNA: TGTGCCAGTAGTATCACAGCTAATAGCAATCAGCCCCAGCATTTT; CDR3: CASSITANSNQPQHF
D: TRBD1; V: TRBV11-2; J: TRBJ1-2; size: -; DNA: TGTGCCAGCAGCCACCCGGGACAGGGTTTAGGGGGCTACACCTTC; CDR3: CASSHPGQGLGGYTF
D: -; V: TRBV7-9; J: TRBJ2-3; size: -; DNA: TGTGCCAGCAGCTTGGGGGCGGGTACTGCGCAGTATTTT; CDR3: CASSLGAGTAQYF
D: TRBD2; V: TRBV6-5; J: TRBJ2-2; size: -; DNA: TGTGCCAGCACCGGACTAGCGGGGGACACCGGGGAGCTGTTTTTT; CDR3: CASTGLAGDTGELFF
D: -; V: TRBV9; J: TRBJ2-1; size: -; DNA: TGTGCCAGCAGCGTAGGAGCTAATGAGCAGTTCTTC; CDR3: CASSVGANEQFF
D: TRBD2; V: TRBV15; J: TRBJ2-5; size: -; DNA: TGTGCCACCAGCAGAGAAGGACTAGCGGGATCTGAGACCCAGTACTTC; CDR3: CATSREGLAGSETQYF
D: -; V: TRBV7-9; J: TRBJ1-1; size: -; DNA: TGTGCCAGCAGCTTAGTGGGGGGGCGGTTCACTGAAGCTTTCTTT; CDR3: CASSLVGGRFTEAFF
D: -; V: TRBV19; J: TRBJ2-7; size: -; DNA: TGTGCCAGTAGTAAGGCAGACACCTCCTACGAGCAGTACTTC; CDR3: CASSKADTSYEQYF
D: TRBD1; V: TRBV5-8; J: TRBJ1-3; size: -; DNA: TGTGCCAGCAGCTTGGTAGGCAGGGGGCGCGGACCTGGAAACACCATATATTTT; CDR3: CASSLVGRGRGPGNTIYF
D: -; V: TRBV10-1; J: TRBJ2-7; size: -; DNA: TGCGCCAGCAGTGATGCGGGGTGGCCCTACGAGCAGTACTTC; CDR3: CASSDAGWPYEQYF
D: -; V: TRBV9; J: TRBJ1-4; size: -; DNA: TGTGCCAGCAGCGTAGTAGGGGGTGAAAAACTGTTTTTT; CDR3: CASSVVGGEKLFF
D: -; V: TRBV19; J: TRBJ2-5; size: -; DNA: TGTGCCAGTAGTCCAGGGACTTCCCAAGAGACCCAGTACTTC; CDR3: CASSPGTSQETQYF
D: TRBD2; V: TRBV2; J: TRBJ2-1; size: -; DNA: TGTGCCAGCAGCGGAAGCGGGGGGGAGCAGTTCTTC; CDR3: CASSGSGGEQFF
D: -; V: TRBV27; J: TRBJ2-3; size: -; DNA: TGTGCCAGCAGCCAGAGGGATACGCAGTATTTT; CDR3: CASSQRDTQYF
D: TRBD1; V: TRBV7-8; J: TRBJ2-7; size: -; DNA: TGTGCCAGCAGCGGCACCGGGACAGGCCCCCGGGAGCAGTACTTC; CDR3: CASSGTGTGPREQYF
D: TRBD1; V: TRBV7-6; J: TRBJ2-5; size: -; DNA: TGTGCCAGCAGCTTATTCGGACAGGGTGGTGAGGCCCAGTACTTC; CDR3: CASSLFGQGGEAQYF
D: TRBD1; V: TRBV10-3; J: TRBJ2-5; size: -; DNA: TGTGCCATCAGGGATCCGGGACAGGGTGGAGAGACCCAGTACTTC; CDR3: CAIRDPGQGGETQYF
D: -; V: TRBV3-1/TRBV3-2; J: TRBJ2-2; size: -; DNA: TGTGCCAGCAGCCAAGGAGGCGGTGCGAACACCGGGGAGCTGTTTTTT; CDR3: CASSQGGGANTGELFF
D: -; V: TRBV2; J: TRBJ1-4; size: -; DNA: TGTGCCAGCAGGCGCAGGGGCAGTAATGAAAAACTGTTTTTT; CDR3: CASRRRGSNEKLFF
D: -; V: TRBV6-5; J: TRBJ1-1; size: -; DNA: TGTGCCAGCGCGAGAGACAGGCGGAACACTGAAGCTTTCTTT; CDR3: CASARDRRNTEAFF
D: -; V: TRBV5-4; J: TRBJ2-5; size: -; DNA: TGTGCCAGCAGCTTGGGACTTAGGGAGACCCAGTACTTC; CDR3: CASSLGLRETQYF
D: -; V: TRBV10-1; J: TRBJ1-2; size: -; DNA: TGCGCCGGTCCCGAGGGGGGGCATGGCTACACCTTC; CDR3: CAGPEGGHGYTF
D: -; V: TRBV19; J: TRBJ1-2; size: -; DNA: TGTGCCAGTAGCCCAGATAACTATGGCTACACCTTC; CDR3: CASSPDNYGYTF
D: -; V: TRBV19; J: TRBJ1-4; size: -; DNA: TGTGCCAGTAGCGGTAATGAAAAACTGTTTTTT; CDR3: CASSGNEKLFF
D: -; V: TRBV5-1; J: TRBJ2-7; size: -; DNA: TGCGCCAGCAGCCTAAACAGGGTACCTATTTACGAGCAGTACTTC; CDR3: CASSLNRVPIYEQYF
D: -; V: TRBV14; J: TRBJ1-2; size: few; DNA: TGTGCCAGCAGCCAAGTCAGTACTAACTATGGCTACACCTTC; CDR3: CASSQVSTNYGYTF